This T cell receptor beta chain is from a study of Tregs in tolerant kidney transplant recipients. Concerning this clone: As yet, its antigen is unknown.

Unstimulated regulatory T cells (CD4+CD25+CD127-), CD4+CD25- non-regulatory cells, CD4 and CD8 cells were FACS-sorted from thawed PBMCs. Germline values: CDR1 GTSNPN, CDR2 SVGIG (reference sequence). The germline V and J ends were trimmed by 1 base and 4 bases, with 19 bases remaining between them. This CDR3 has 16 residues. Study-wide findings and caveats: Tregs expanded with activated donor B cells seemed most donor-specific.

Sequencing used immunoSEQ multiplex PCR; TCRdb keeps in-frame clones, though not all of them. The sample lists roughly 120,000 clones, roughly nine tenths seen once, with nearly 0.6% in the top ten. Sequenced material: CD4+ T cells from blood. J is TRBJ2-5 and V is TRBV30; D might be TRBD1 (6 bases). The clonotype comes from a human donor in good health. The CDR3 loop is CAWSAQGRGSGETQYF. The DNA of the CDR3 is TGTGCCTGGAGTGCTCAGGGGCGAGGGAGTGGAGAGACCCAGTACTTC.